The table lists the clone carrying this TCR beta chain with many counts. TCRdb independently ran MiXCR on the 5' RACE reads; one entry per CDR3 protein. The sample consists of 93,000 or so distinct CDR3 sequences, 10% to 13% of them appearing once. The record originates from a study of neurological immune-mediated disorders. Sample time point: longitudinal time-point 3. What was sequenced was PBMCs. This TCR was sampled from a female donor with HTLV-1-associated myelopathy (HAM/TSP).

CDR3 nucleotide sequence: TGCAGTGCGTTCAGAGCGGGGGGGCTGACTTACGATACGCAGTATTTT. Its translation is CSAFRAGGLTYDTQYF. The chain carries TRBV20-1 and TRBJ2-3; TRBD2 matches 10 bases. The CDR3 totals 16 residues. Germline CDR1 is DFQATT and CDR2 is SNEGSKA (reference sequence). J was trimmed by 6 bases and V by 6 bases; bases with no gene match: 15.